A single sample is the source of the 30 T cell receptor beta chains below, sequenced in a study of neurological immune-mediated disorders. TCRdb itself ran the 5' RACE reads through MiXCR, one entry per CDR3 protein. The table lists about 14,000 distinct CDR3 sequences, approximately 7.6% of them singletons, with roughly a quarter in the top ten. The sequenced sample was CD8+ T cells from blood. These receptors originate from a woman in her 40s in good health.

This clonotype was observed at least ten times. The chain recombines TRBV6-5 with TRBJ1-6; D unresolved. CDR1 and CDR2 (germline): MNHEY, SVGAGI. The V and J ends lost 2 bases and 9 bases respectively, with 17 bases between them. The CDR3 extends over 16 amino acids. In DNA, the CDR3 is TGTGCCAGCAGTTACACCCCCATGCAAAGGTCTTCACCCCTCCACTTT. Translated, it gives CASSYTPMQRSSPLHF.

There are many counts of this clonotype. The chain recombines TRBV5-4 with TRBJ2-3; 9 nucleotides agree with TRBD2. CDR3 length: 16 residues. Germline lookup yields CDR1 SGHNT and CDR2 YYREEE (reference sequence). V was clipped by 6 bases and J by 2 bases; unmatched bases: 10. The CDR3 loop reads CASNLGSGGPTDTQYF. For the CDR3, the DNA is TGTGCCAGCAACCTGGGTAGCGGGGGTCCCACAGATACGCAGTATTTT.

By share, this clonotype counts as hyperexpanded. The gene calls are TRBV7-8 and TRBJ2-2, with D possibly being TRBD1 (5 bases). V was pared by 3 bases and J by 7 bases, with 12 bases between. Per germline, CDR1 SGHVS and CDR2 FQNEAQ. The CDR3 is 14 amino acids. CDR3 residues: CASSFARAGGELFF. The CDR3 nucleotides are TGTGCCAGCAGCTTTGCCAGGGCCGGCGGGGAGCTGTTTTTT.

This clonotype was counted ten times or more. J is TRBJ1-2 and V is TRBV6-6; possible D gene TRBD1, 5 bases. Germline assignment: CDR1 MNHNY and CDR2 SVGAGI (reference sequence). Trimming took off 0 bases at V and 6 bases at J, with 11 bases between the two ends. This CDR3 has 14 amino acids. The DNA for the CDR3 is TGTGCCAGCAGTTACTCGACGGGGGGTAATGGCTACACCTTC. It specifies CASSYSTGGNGYTF.

In this sample, this clonotype turned up many times. This chain uses TRBV24-1 with TRBJ2-1; TRBD1 aligns across 9 bases. The germline V gene has CDR1 KGHDR and CDR2 SFDVKD. Trimming cost V 2 bases and J 10 bases; bases outside gene matches: 11. The CDR3 sequence is 16 residues long. DNA for the CDR3: TGTGCCACCAGTGATTGGGGACAGGGCGCCACTAAGGAGCAGTTCTTC. Protein: CATSDWGQGATKEQFF.

This clonotype was found many times. The V call is TRBV20-1, the J call TRBJ2-3; 7 nucleotides line up with TRBD2. CDR1 and CDR2 (germline): DFQATT, SNEGSKA (reference sequence). CDR3 length: 13 residues. J was trimmed by 3 bases and V by 6 bases; bases with no gene match: 6. The CDR3 nucleotides read TGCAGTGCCGCGGGGGTTCGAACAGATACGCAGTATTTT. This translates into CSAAGVRTDTQYF.

This clonotype has ten or more counts. The V call is TRBV7-2, the J call TRBJ2-5; perhaps TRBD2 as D (6 bases). V shed 5 bases and J shed 2 bases, with 15 bases lying between them. The CDR3 loop spans 15 amino acids. CDR1 SGHTA and CDR2 FQGNSA come from the germline V gene. CDR3 sequence: CASSPWAGLQETQYF. The CDR3, as DNA: TGTGCCAGCAGCCCATGGGCGGGGTTACAAGAGACCCAGTACTTC.

In this sample, this clonotype turned up many times. Mismatch with germline at one junction end may stem from a read error. The CDR3 coding sequence is TGTGTCAGCAGTTACGGGGTGAAGAACACTGAAGCTTTCTTT. Amino acids: CVSSYGVKNTEAFF. The chain couples TRBV6-5 to TRBJ1-1; D is undetermined. The CDR3 extends over 14 amino acids. Germline values: CDR1 MNHEY, CDR2 SVGAGI.

This clonotype has a count of ten or more. V is TRBV4-1 and J is TRBJ2-7; no definite D call. The CDR3 has 14 residues. Germline values: CDR1 MGHRA, CDR2 YSYEKL. The V end was cut by 0 bases, the J end by 3 bases, with 9 bases between. In DNA, the CDR3 is TGCGCCAGCAGCCAAGAGCGACACCTCTACGAGCAGTACTTC. Amino acids: CASSQERHLYEQYF.

This clonotype appeared many times. The chain has TRBV7-9 and TRBJ1-3; D is undetermined. CDR3 length: 12 amino acids. V was clipped by 4 bases and J by 4 bases, with 5 bases between them. Germline assignment: CDR1 SEHNR and CDR2 FQNEAQ (reference sequence). The CDR3 nucleotides read TGTGCCAGCAGCTCGGGAGGAAACACCATATATTTT. It is translated as CASSSGGNTIYF.

This clonotype was recorded at least ten times. The V call is TRBV9, the J call TRBJ2-1; 7 bases agree with TRBD2. J gave up 6 bases and V 3 bases, and 3 bases lay outside the gene matches. CDR1 SGDLS and CDR2 YYNGEE come from the germline V gene. The CDR3 is 13 residues long. CDR3 residues: CASSGASGNEQFF. In DNA form, the CDR3 reads TGTGCCAGCAGCGGAGCTAGCGGCAATGAGCAGTTCTTC.

In this sample, this clonotype turned up many times. The junction departs from the called germline gene at one end, perhaps through a read error. This sequence joins TRBV7-7 and TRBJ2-3; D possibly corresponds to TRBD1 (6 bases). This CDR3 comprises 12 residues. Germline loops: CDR1 SSHAT, CDR2 FNYEAQ (reference sequence). The CDR3 bases are TGTGCTAGCAGCACAGGGACAGATACGCAGTATTTT. Its translation: CASSTGTDTQYF.

There are many counts of this clonotype. This chain uses TRBV6-5 with TRBJ1-2; TRBD1 matches at 9 bases. The CDR3 loop spans 14 amino acids. The V segment lost 6 bases and the J segment 6 bases; nucleotides outside the gene matches: 8. The V gene's germline CDR1 is MNHEY and CDR2 SVGAGI. The CDR3, as DNA: TGTGCCAGCAGCCCCCCCGGGACAGGGCATGGCTACACCTTC. Encoded protein: CASSPPGTGHGYTF.

On this clonotype: Given a much more abundant clone one base away, this may be a read error. V usage is TRBV20-1 and J usage is TRBJ2-2, with D possibly matching TRBD2 (6 bases). The length of the CDR3 is 12 residues. Trimming took off 6 bases at V and 7 bases at J, with 12 bases between the two ends. Germline V lookup: CDR1 DFQATT, CDR2 SNEGSKA (reference sequence). The CDR3 region has the DNA TGCAGTGCACGGAGGGAACACGGGGAGCTGTTTTTT. Translated: CSARREHGELFF.

This clonotype was picked up many times. This chain links TRBV7-2 with TRBJ2-1, with 7 bases that match TRBD1. The CDR3 covers 15 residues. CDR1 and CDR2 from the germline V gene are SGHTA and FQGNSA. Trimming cost V 3 bases and J 2 bases; bases outside gene matches: 4. In DNA, the CDR3 is TGTGCCAGCAGCTTGGGGACAGCTACCTACAATGAGCAGTTCTTC. It encodes CASSLGTATYNEQFF.

This clonotype was counted at least ten times. The V call is TRBV20-1, the J call TRBJ2-3, with 7 bases fitting TRBD1. CDR1 and CDR2 (germline): DFQATT, SNEGSKA (reference sequence). The length of the CDR3 is 16 residues. V shed 5 bases and J 2 bases; nucleotides not matched to a gene: 13. This chain's CDR3 is CSAALPRTGVTDTQYF. DNA of the CDR3: TGCAGTGCTGCCCTCCCGCGGACAGGCGTCACAGATACGCAGTATTTT.

Comments on this clonotype: An end of the junction differs from the germline gene, which may be a read error. The chain carries TRBV27 and TRBJ2-7, with TRBD1 matching over 11 bases. Germline-derived CDR1 and CDR2 are MNHEY and SMNVEV (reference sequence). The CDR3 runs to 15 residues. This CDR3 reads CASSPGTGGAYEQYF. CDR3 in DNA: TGTGCCAGCAGTCCCGGGACAGGGGGGGCCTATGAGCAGTACTTC.

This clonotype has just a few counts. The chain is built from TRBV25-1 and TRBJ1-1; D is uncertain. The CDR3 loop spans 11 amino acids. Trimming removed 8 bases at V and 8 bases at J, with 12 bases between. Germline values: CDR1 MGHDK, CDR2 SYGVNS. The CDR3 spells CASLLGSEAFF. In DNA, the CDR3 is TGTGCCAGCCTCTTAGGTTCGGAAGCTTTCTTT. Looking up the rest from reference TRBV25-1 and TRBJ1-1 gives the full variable domain: EADIYQTPRYLVIGTGKKITLECSQTMGHDKMYWYQQDPGMELHLIHYSYGVNSTEKGDLSSESTVSRIRTEHFPLTLESARPSHTSQYLCASLLGSEAFFGQGTRLTVV.

This clonotype has a count of ten or more. V is TRBV12-3 or TRBV12-4 and J is TRBJ1-1, with D possibly matching TRBD1 (5 bases). V was cut by 1 base and J by 4 bases, with 10 bases left in between. This CDR3 contains 14 residues. The CDR3 reads CASSLGGAPTEAFF. CDR3 nucleotides: TGTGCCAGCAGTTTAGGAGGGGCCCCCACTGAAGCTTTCTTT.

This clonotype was recorded at least ten times. This chain connects TRBV28 to TRBJ1-1; possible D gene TRBD1, 5 bases. Germline V lookup: CDR1 MDHEN, CDR2 SYDVKM. Between the trimmed V and J ends, which lost 5 bases and 3 bases, there was a span of 16 bases. The length of the CDR3 is 15 residues. CDR3 nucleotide sequence: TGTGCCAGCAGTCCGTCGCACTTGGGGGACACTGAAGCTTTCTTT. As protein: CASSPSHLGDTEAFF. The variable domain in full, with the rest retrieved from reference TRBV28 and TRBJ1-1, is DVKVTQSSRYLVKRTGEKVFLECVQDMDHENMFWYRQDPGLGLRLIYFSYDVKMKEKGDIPEGYSVSREKKERFSLILESASTNQTSMYLCASSPSHLGDTEAFFGQGTRLTVV.

This clonotype showed up many times. This rearrangement joins TRBV29-1 to TRBJ2-5, with 7 bases identical to TRBD2. CDR1 SQVTM and CDR2 ANQGSEA come from the germline V gene. V lost 6 bases to trimming and J lost 4 bases; unmatched junction nucleotides: 11. The CDR3 contains 14 residues. CDR3 nucleotides: TGCAGCGTCGACGAACCGCGGGGGAGAGAGACCCAGTACTTC. This translates into CSVDEPRGRETQYF.

This clonotype has ten or more counts. The chain uses TRBV20-1 and TRBJ2-1; TRBD2 matches 9 bases. CDR3 length equals 15 residues. V trimming: 0 bases; J trimming: 3 bases; junction bases outside the gene matches: 3. Germline V lookup: CDR1 DFQATT, CDR2 SNEGSKA (reference sequence). DNA for the CDR3: TGCAGTGCTAGAGATTGGCGGGAGGGCTACAATGAGCAGTTCTTC. This sequence encodes CSARDWREGYNEQFF.

In this sample, this clonotype turned up many times. The chain uses TRBV27 and TRBJ2-7, with D uncertain. CDR3 length equals 14 residues. Germline CDR1 and CDR2: MNHEY and SMNVEV (reference sequence). Trimming left V 0 bases short and J 4 bases short, with 10 bases between. The CDR3 loop is CASSLSGQFYEQYF. The CDR3 region has the DNA TGTGCCAGCAGTTTATCCGGGCAGTTTTACGAGCAGTACTTC.

This clonotype has ten or more counts. The J gene is TRBJ1-1, the V gene TRBV5-1; 7 bases align to TRBD1. Germline lookup yields CDR1 SGHRS and CDR2 YFSETQ. The CDR3 runs 12 residues. Trimming removed 7 bases from V and 1 base from J; junction bases left unmatched: 1. The CDR3, as DNA: TGCGCCAGCCGACAGGGGAACACTGAAGCTTTCTTT. Its translation: CASRQGNTEAFF.

This clonotype came up many times. The chain is built from TRBV5-1 and TRBJ2-1; possibly TRBD2 for D (7 bases). The CDR3 sequence is 14 residues long. Germline V gives CDR1 SGHRS, CDR2 YFSETQ. V dropped 1 base and J dropped 7 bases, with 12 bases sitting between them. The chain's CDR3 is CASSLRGTTNEQFF. CDR3 nucleotides: TGCGCCAGCAGCTTGAGGGGGACTACTAATGAGCAGTTCTTC.

The table lists this clonotype with many counts. The V and J genes are TRBV4-2 and TRBJ2-7; no clear D gene. V lost 0 bases and J lost 0, with 15 bases in between. This CDR3 contains 17 residues. The germline V gene has CDR1 LGHNA and CDR2 YNFKEQ. This chain's CDR3 is CASSQEGKDASSYEQYF. In DNA form, the CDR3 reads TGTGCCAGCAGCCAAGAAGGGAAGGACGCCAGCTCCTACGAGCAGTACTTC.

This clonotype was recorded at least ten times. This rearrangement joins TRBV3-1 to TRBJ2-5; TRBD2 matches 9 bases. The CDR3 is 15 amino acids. Germline V gene data show CDR1 as LGHDT and CDR2 as YNNKEL (reference sequence). Unmatched junction bases numbered 4, after V lost 4 bases and J lost 1 base. CDR3 residues: CASSRTAGGQETQYF. CDR3 nucleotides: TGTGCCAGCAGCCGGACAGCGGGGGGCCAAGAGACCCAGTACTTC.

In its sample, this clonotype was seen many times. The V call is TRBV29-1, the J call TRBJ1-1; 7 nucleotides line up with TRBD1. CDR1 is SQVTM and CDR2 is ANQGSEA in the germline V gene. The junction had 1 base not matched to a gene; V was cut back by 4 bases and J by 2 bases. The CDR3 is made up of 12 amino acids. The CDR3: CSVGQGNTEAFF. CDR3 nucleotides: TGCAGCGTTGGACAGGGTAACACTGAAGCTTTCTTT.

This clonotype was detected many times. This rearrangement joins TRBV4-1 to TRBJ2-1; TRBD2 matches 8 bases. Germline loops: CDR1 MGHRA, CDR2 YSYEKL. Trimming cost V 1 base and J 8 bases; bases outside gene matches: 10. The CDR3 is 16 amino acids. CDR3 DNA sequence: TGCGCCAGCAGCCAAGGAGCGGGAGTTATGATCGATGAGCAGTTCTTC. Translated, it gives CASSQGAGVMIDEQFF.

In its sample, this clonotype was seen many times. The chain has TRBV20-1 and TRBJ2-7; 7 bases agree with TRBD1. Germline V lookup: CDR1 DFQATT, CDR2 SNEGSKA (reference sequence). The V and J ends lost 2 bases and 8 bases, in that order; junction bases with no gene match: 12. The CDR3 runs to 14 residues. CDR3 in DNA: TGCAGTGCTAGATCGACAGGGAAATATGAGCAGCAGTACTTC. Translated: CSARSTGKYEQQYF.